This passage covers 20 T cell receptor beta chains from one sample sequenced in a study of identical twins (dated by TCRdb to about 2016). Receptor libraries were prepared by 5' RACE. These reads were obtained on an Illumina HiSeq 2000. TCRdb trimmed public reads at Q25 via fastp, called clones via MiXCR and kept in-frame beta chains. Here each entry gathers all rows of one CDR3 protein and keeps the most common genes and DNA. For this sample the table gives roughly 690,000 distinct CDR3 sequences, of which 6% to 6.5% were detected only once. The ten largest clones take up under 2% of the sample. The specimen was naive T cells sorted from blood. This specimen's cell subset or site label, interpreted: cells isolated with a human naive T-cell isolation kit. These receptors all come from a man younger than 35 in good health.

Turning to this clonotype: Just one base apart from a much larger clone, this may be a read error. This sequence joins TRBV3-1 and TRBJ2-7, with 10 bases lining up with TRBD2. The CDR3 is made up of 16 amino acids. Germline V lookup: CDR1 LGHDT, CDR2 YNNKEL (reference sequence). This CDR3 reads CASSSRLAGRSYEQDF. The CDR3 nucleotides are TGTGCCAGCAGCTCCAGACTAGCGGGTCGTTCCTACGAGCAGGACTTC.

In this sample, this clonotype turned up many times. The CDR3 sequence is CSAVRRALSYNEQFF. CDR3 bases: TGCAGTGCTGTGCGGAGGGCCCTATCCTACAATGAGCAGTTCTTC. The V gene is TRBV20-1, the J gene TRBJ2-1; the D gene is possibly TRBD2 (6 bases). CDR1 is DFQATT, CDR2 SNEGSKA, per germline (reference sequence). The CDR3 totals 15 residues. Trimming stripped 5 bases from V and 1 base from J, with 15 bases between.

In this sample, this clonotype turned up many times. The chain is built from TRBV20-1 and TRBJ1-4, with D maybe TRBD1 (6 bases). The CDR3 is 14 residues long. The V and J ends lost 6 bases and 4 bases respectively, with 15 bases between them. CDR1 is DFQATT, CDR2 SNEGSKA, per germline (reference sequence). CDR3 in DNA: TGCAGTGCCCAGCCGGGACAAATTAATGAAAAACTGTTTTTT. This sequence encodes CSAQPGQINEKLFF.

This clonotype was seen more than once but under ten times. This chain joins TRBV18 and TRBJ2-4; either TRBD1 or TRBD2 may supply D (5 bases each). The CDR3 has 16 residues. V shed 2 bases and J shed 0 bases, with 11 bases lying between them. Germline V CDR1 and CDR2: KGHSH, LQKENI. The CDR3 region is CASSPAWDLAKNIQYF. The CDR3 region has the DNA TGTGCCAGCTCACCAGCTTGGGACCTAGCCAAAAACATTCAGTACTTC.

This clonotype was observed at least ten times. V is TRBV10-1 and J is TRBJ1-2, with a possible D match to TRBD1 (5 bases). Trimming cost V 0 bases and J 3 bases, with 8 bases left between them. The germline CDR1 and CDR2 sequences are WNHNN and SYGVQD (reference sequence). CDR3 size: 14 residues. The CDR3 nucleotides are TGCGCCAGCAGTGAGTCGGGACGGGACTATGGCTACACCTTC. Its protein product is CASSESGRDYGYTF.

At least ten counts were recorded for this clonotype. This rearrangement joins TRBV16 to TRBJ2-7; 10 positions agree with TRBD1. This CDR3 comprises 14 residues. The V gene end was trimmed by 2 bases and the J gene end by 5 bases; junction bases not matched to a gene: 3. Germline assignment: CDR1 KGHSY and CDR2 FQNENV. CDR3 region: CASSQEGQGNEQYF. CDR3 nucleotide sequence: TGTGCCAGCAGCCAAGAGGGACAGGGGAACGAGCAGTACTTC.

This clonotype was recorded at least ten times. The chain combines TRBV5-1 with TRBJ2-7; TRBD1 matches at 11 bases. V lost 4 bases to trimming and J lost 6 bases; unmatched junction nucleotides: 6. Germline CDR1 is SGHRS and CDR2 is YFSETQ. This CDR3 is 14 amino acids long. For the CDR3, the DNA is TGCGCCAGCAGCGCCCGGGACAGGGGGTCCGAGCAGTACGTC. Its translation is CASSARDRGSEQYV.

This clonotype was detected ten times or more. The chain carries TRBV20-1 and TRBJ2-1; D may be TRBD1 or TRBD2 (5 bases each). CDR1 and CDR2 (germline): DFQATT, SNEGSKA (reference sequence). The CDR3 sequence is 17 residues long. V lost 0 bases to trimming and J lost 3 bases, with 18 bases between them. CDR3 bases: TGCAGTGCTAGAGAGGGGGTCGGGGACGCCTTCTACAATGAGCAGTTCTTC. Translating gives CSAREGVGDAFYNEQFF.

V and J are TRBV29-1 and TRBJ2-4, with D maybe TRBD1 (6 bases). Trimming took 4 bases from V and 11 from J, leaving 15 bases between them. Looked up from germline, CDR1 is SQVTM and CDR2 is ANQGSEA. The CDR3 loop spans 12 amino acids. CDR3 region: CSVVDRLLLQYF. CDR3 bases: TGCAGCGTTGTGGACAGACTCCTACTTCAGTACTTC. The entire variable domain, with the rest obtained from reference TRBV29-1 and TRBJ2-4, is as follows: SAVISQKPSRDICQRGTSLTIQCQVDSQVTMMFWYRQQPGQSLTLIATANQGSEATYESGFVIDKFPISRPNLTFSTLTVSNMSPEDSSIYLCSVVDRLLLQYFGAGTRLSVL.

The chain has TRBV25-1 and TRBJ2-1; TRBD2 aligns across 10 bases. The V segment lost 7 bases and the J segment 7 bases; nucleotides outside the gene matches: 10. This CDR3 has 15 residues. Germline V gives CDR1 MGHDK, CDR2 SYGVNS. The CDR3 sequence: CASNKGLAGENEQFF. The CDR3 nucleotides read TGTGCCAGCAACAAAGGCCTAGCGGGAGAGAATGAGCAGTTCTTC.

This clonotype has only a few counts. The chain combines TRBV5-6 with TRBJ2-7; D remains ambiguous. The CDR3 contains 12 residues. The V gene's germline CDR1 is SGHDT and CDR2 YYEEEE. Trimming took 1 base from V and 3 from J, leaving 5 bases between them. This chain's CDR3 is CASSLRDYEQYV. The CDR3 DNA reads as TGTGCCAGCAGCTTGAGAGACTACGAGCAGTACGTC.

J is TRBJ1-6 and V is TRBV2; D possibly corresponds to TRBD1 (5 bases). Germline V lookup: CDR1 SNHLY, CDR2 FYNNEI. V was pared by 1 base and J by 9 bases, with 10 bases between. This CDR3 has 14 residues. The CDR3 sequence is CASSEGTFPSPLHF. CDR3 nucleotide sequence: TGTGCCAGCAGTGAAGGGACATTCCCTTCACCCCTCCACTTT.

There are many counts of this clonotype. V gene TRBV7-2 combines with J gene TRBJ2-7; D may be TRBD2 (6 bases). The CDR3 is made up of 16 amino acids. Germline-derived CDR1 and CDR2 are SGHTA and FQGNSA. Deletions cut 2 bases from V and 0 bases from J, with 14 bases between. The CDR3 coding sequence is TGTGCCAGCAGCTTATTGTCGAGCGGGTACTCCTACGAGCAGTACTTC. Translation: CASSLLSSGYSYEQYF.

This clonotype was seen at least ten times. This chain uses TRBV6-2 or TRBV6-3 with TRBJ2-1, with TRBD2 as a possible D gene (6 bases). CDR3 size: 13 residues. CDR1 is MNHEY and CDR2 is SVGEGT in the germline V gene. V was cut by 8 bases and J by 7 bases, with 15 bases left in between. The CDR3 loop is CASGIGRTNEQFF. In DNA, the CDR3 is TGTGCCAGCGGAATAGGGAGGACAAATGAGCAGTTCTTC.

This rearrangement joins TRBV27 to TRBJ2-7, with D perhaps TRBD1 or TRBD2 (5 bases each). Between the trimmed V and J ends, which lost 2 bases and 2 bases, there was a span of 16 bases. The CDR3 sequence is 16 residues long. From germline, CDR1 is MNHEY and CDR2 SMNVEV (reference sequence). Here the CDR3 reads CASSLGKRGRAYEQYF. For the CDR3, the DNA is TGTGCCAGCAGTTTAGGAAAGAGGGGACGGGCCTACGAGCAGTACTTC.

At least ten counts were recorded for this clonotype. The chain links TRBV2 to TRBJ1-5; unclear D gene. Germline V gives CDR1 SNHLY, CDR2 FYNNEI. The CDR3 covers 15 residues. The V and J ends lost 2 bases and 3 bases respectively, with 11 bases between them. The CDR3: CASSERQRANQPQHF. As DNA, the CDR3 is TGTGCCAGCAGTGAAAGGCAAAGGGCCAATCAGCCCCAGCATTTT.

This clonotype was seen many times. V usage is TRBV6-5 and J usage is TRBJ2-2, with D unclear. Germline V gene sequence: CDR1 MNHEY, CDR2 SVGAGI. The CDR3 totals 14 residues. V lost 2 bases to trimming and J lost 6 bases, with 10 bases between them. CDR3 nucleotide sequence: TGTGCCAGCAGTTACATGGCCCAACCCGGGGAGCTGTTTTTT. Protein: CASSYMAQPGELFF.

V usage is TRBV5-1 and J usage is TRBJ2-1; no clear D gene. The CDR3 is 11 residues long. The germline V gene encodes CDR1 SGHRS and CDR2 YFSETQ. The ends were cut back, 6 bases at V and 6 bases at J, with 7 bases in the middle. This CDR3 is CASKTGNEQFF. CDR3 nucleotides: TGCGCCAGCAAGACGGGCAATGAGCAGTTCTTC.

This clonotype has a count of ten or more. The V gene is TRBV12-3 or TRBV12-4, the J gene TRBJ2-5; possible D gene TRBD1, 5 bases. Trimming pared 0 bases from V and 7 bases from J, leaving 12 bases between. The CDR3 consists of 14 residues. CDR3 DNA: TGTGCCAGCAGTTTAGCGGACAATCGTCTGACCCAGTACTTC. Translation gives CASSLADNRLTQYF.

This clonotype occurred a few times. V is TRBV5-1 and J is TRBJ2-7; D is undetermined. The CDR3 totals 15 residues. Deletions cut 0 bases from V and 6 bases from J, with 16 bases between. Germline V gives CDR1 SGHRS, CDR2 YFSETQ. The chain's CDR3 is CASSLGARSFGEQYV. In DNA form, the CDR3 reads TGCGCCAGCAGCTTGGGGGCCAGGTCCTTTGGCGAGCAGTACGTC.